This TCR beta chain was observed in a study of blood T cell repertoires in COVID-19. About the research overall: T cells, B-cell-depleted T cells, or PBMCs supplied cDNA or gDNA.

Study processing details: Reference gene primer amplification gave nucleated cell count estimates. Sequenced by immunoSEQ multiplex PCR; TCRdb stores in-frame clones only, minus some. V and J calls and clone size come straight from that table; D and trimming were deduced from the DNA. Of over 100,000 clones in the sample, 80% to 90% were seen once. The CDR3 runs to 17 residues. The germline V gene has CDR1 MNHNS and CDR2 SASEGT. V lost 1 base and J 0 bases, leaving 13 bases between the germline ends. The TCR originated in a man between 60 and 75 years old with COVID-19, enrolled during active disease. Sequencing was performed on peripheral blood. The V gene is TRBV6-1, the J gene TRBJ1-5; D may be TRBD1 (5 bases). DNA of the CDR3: TGTGCCAGCAGTGAAGAGTGGGGGGGATATAGCAATCAGCCCCAGCATTTT. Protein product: CASSEEWGGYSNQPQHF.